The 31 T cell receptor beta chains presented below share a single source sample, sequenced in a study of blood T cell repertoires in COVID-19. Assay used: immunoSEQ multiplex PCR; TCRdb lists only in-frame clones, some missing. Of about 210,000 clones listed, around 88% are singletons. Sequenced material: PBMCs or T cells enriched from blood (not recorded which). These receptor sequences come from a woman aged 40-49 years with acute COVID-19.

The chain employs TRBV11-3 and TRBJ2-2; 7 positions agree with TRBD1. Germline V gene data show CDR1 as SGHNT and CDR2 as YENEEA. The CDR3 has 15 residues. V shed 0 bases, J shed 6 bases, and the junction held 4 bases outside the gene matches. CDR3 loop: CASSLDSRGSGELFF. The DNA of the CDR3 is TGTGCCAGCAGCTTAGATTCCAGGGGGTCCGGGGAGCTGTTTTTT.

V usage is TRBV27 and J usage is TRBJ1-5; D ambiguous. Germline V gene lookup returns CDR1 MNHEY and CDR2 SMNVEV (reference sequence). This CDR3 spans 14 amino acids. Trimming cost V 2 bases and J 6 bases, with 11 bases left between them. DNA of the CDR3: TGTGCCAGCAGTTTACAAGGAGTCGGTCAGCCCCAGCATTTT. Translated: CASSLQGVGQPQHF.

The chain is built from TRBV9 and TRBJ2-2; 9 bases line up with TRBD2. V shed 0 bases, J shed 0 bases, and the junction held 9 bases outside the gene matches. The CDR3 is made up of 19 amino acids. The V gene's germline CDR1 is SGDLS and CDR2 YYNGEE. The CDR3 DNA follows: TGTGCCAGCAGCGTAGAAATGCGTAGCGGGGGATCGAACACCGGGGAGCTGTTTTTT. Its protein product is CASSVEMRSGGSNTGELFF.

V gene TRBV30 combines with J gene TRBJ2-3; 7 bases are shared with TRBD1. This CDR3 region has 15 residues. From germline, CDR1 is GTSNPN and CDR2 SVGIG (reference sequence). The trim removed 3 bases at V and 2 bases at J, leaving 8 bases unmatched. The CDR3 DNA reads TGTGCCTGGAGAAGGGGACAGTCATCCACAGATACGCAGTATTTT. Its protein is CAWRRGQSSTDTQYF.

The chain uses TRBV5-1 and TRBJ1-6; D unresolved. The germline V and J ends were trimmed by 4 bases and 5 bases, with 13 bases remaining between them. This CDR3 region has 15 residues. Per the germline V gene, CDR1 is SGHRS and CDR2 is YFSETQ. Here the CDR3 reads CASSRETQNNSPLHF. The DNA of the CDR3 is TGCGCCAGCAGCCGGGAGACACAGAATAATTCACCCCTCCACTTT. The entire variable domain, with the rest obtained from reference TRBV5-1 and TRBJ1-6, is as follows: KAGVTQTPRYLIKTRGQQVTLSCSPISGHRSVSWYQQTPGQGLQFLFEYFSETQRNKGNFPGRFSGRQFSNSRSEMNVSTLELGDSALYLCASSRETQNNSPLHFGNGTRLTVT.

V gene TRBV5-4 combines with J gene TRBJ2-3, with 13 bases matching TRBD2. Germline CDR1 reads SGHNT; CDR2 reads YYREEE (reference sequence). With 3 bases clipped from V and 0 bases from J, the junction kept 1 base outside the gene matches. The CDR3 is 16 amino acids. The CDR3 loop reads CASSSLAGGSTDTQYF. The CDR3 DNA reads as TGTGCCAGCAGCTCACTAGCGGGGGGGAGCACAGATACGCAGTATTTT.

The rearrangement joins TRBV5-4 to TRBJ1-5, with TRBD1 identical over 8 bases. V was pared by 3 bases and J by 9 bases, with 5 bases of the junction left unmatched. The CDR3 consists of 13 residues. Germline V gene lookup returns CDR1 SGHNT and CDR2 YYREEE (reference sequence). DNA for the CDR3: TGTGCCAGCAGCTCGGACAGGGACCGGCCCCAGCATTTT. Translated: CASSSDRDRPQHF. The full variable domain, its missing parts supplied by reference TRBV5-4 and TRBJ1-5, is ETGVTQSPTHLIKTRGQQVTLRCSSQSGHNTVSWYQQALGQGPQFIFQYYREEENGRGNFPPRFSGLQFPNYSSELNVNALELDDSALYLCASSSDRDRPQHFGDGTRLSIL.

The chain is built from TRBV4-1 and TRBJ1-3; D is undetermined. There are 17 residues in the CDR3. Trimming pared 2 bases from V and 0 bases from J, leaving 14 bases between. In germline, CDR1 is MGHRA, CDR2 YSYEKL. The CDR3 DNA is TGCGCCAGCAGCCAACCTACCACAGAGAGCTCTGGAAACACCATATATTTT. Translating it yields CASSQPTTESSGNTIYF.

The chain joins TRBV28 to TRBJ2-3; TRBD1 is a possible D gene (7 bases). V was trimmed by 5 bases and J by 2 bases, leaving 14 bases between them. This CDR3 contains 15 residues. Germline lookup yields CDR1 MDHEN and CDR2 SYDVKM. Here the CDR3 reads CASSLQGGYTDTQYF. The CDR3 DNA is TGTGCCAGCAGTCTCCAGGGGGGATACACAGATACGCAGTATTTT.

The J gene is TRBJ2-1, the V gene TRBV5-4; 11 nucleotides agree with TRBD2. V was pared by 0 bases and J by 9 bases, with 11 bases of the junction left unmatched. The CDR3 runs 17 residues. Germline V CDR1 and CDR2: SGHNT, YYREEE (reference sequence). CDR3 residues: CASSLGLAGGFYGEQFF. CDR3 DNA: TGTGCCAGCAGCTTGGGGCTAGCGGGGGGATTCTACGGTGAGCAGTTCTTC.

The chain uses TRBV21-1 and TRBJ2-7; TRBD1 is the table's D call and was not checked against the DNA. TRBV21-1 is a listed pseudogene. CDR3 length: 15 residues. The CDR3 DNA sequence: TGTGCCAGCAGCAAACCCCGACAGGGGAAGTACGAGCAGTACTTC. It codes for CASSKPRQGKYEQYF.

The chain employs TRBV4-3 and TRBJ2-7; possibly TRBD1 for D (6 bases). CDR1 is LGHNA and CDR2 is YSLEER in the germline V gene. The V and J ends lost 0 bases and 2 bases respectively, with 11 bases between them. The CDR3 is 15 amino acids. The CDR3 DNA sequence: TGCGCCAGCAGCCAAGACTTTCAGGGGACCTACGAGCAGTACTTC. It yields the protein CASSQDFQGTYEQYF.

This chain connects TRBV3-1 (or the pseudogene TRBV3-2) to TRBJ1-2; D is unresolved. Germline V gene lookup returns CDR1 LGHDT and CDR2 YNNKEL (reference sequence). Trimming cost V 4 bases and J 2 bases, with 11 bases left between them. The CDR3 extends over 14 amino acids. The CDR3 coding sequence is TGTGCCAGCAGCCCCCAACAACTAAACTATGGCTACACCTTC. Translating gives CASSPQQLNYGYTF.

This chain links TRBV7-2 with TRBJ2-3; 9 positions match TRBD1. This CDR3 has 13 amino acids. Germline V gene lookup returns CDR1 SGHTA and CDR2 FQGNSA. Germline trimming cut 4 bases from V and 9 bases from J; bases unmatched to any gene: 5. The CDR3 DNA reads TGTGCCAGCAGCTCAGGACAGGGGAGCACGCAGTATTTT. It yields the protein CASSSGQGSTQYF.

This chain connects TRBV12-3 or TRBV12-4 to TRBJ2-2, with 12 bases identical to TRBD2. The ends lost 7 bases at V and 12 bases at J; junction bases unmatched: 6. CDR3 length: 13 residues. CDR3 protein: CASTPSGGAQLFF. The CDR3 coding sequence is TGTGCCAGCACCCCTAGCGGGGGGGCTCAGCTGTTTTTT.

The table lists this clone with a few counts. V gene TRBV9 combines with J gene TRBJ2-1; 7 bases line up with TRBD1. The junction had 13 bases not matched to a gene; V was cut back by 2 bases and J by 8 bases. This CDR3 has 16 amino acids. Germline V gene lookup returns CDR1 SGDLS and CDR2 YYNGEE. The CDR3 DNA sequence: TGTGCCAGCAGCGTCGGGACAGAGGCACGTAGGGATGAGCAGTTCTTC. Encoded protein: CASSVGTEARRDEQFF.

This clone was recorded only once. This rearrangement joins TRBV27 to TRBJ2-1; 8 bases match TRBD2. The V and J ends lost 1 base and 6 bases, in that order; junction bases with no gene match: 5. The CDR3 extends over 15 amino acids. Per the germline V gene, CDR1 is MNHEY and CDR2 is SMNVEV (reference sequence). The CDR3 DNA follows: TGTGCCAGCAGTTTATGGGCGGGAGGTCCCAATGAGCAGTTCTTC. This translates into CASSLWAGGPNEQFF.

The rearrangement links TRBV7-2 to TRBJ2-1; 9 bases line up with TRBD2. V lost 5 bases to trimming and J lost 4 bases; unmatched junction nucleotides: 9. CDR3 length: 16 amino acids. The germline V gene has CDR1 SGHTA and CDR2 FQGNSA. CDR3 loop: CASSGEGLAGYNEQFF. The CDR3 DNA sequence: TGTGCCAGCAGCGGAGAGGGGCTAGCGGGGTACAATGAGCAGTTCTTC.

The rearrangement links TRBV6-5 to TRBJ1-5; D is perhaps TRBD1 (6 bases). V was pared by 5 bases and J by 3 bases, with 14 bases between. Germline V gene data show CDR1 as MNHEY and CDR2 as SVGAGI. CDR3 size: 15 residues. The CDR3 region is CASSKQGLDNQPQHF. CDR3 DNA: TGTGCCAGCAGTAAGCAGGGGCTGGACAATCAGCCCCAGCATTTT.

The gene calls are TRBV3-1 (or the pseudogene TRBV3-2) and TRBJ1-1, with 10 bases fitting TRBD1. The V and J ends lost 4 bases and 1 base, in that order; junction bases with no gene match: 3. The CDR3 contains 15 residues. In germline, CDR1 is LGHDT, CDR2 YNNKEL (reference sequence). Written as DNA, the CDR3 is TGTGCCAGCAGCCGGACAGGGGGGGGGAACACTGAAGCTTTCTTT. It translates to CASSRTGGGNTEAFF.

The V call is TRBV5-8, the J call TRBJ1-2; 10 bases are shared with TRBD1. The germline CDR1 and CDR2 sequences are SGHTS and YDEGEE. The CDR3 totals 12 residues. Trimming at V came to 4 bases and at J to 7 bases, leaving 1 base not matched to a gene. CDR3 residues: CASSGDRGGYTF. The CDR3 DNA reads TGTGCCAGCAGCGGGGACAGGGGTGGCTACACCTTC.

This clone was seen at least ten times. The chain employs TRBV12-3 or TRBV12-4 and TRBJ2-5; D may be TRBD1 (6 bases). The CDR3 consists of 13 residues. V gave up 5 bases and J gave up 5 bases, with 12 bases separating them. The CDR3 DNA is TGTGCCAGCAGTGACAGGTTTCGGGAGACCCAGTACTTC. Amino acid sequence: CASSDRFRETQYF.

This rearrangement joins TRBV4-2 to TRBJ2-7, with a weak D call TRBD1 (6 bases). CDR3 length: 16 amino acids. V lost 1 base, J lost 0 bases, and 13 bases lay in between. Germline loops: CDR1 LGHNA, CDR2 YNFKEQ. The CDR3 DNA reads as TGTGCCAGCAGCCAAGTGGGGGCTTCCTCCTCCTACGAGCAGTACTTC. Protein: CASSQVGASSSYEQYF.

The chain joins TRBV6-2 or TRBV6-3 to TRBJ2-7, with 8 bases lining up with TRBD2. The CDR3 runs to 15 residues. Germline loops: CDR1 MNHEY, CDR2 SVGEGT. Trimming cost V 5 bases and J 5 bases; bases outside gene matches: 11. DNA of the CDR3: TGTGCCAGCAGTCCACCGGGACTAGGGTCGAACGAGCAGTACTTC. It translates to CASSPPGLGSNEQYF.

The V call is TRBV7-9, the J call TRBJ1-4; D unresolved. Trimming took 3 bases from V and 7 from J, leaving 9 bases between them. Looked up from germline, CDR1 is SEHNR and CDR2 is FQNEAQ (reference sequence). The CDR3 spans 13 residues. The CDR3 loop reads CASSLAGSEKLFF. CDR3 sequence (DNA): TGTGCCAGCAGCTTGGCTGGGAGTGAAAAACTGTTTTTT.

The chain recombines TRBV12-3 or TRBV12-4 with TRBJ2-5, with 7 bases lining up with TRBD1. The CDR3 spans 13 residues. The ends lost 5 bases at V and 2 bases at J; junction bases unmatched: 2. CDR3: CASSRQGQETQYF. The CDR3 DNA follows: TGTGCCAGCAGTCGACAGGGTCAAGAGACCCAGTACTTC.

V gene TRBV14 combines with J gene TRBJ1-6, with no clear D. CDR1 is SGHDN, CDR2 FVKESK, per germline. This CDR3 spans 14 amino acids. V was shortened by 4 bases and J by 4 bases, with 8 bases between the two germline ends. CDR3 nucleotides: TGTGCCAGCAGCCCACCGAGTTATAATTCACCCCTCCACTTT. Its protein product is CASSPPSYNSPLHF.

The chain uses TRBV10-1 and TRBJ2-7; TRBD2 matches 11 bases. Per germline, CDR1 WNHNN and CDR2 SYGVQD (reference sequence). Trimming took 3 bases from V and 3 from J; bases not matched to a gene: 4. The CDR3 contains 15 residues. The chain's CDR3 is CASSESSGRFYEQYV. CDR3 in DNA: TGCGCCAGCAGTGAATCTAGCGGGAGGTTCTACGAGCAGTACGTC.

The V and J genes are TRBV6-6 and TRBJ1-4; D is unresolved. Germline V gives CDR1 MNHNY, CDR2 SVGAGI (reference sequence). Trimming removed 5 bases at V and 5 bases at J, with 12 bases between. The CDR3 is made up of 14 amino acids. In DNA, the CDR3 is TGTGCCAGCAGTCCTCACCAGGCGAATGAAAAACTGTTTTTT. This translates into CASSPHQANEKLFF.

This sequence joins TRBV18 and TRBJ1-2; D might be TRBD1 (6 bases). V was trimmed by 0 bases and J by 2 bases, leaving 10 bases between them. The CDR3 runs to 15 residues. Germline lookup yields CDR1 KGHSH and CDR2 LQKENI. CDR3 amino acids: CASSPPGTSNYGYTF. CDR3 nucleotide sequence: TGTGCCAGCTCACCACCCGGGACATCCAACTATGGCTACACCTTC.

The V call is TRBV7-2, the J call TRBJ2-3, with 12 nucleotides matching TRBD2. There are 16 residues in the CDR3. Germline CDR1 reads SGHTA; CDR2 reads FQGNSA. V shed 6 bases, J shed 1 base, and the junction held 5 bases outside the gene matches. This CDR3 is CASRTPSGGGTDTQYF. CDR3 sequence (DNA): TGTGCCAGCAGAACTCCTAGCGGGGGGGGCACAGATACGCAGTATTTT.